These T cell receptor beta chains were read from a single sample in a study of cytomegalovirus exposure and HLA in healthy donors. Libraries were prepared by immunoSEQ multiplex PCR; TCRdb keeps only in-frame clonotypes and omits some of them. Here the sample spans about 130,000 clones, about 11% being singletons. Sequencing was performed on PBMCs. Source of these receptors: a woman between 18 and 29 years old in good health and CMV-seropositive. CDR3s include the opening cysteine and the closing phenylalanine or tryptophan. D genes are given only for firm matches. Some rows mark clone size as missing; the rest say once, few, many or name a class of expanded clone.

TRBV7-6	.	.	16	TRBJ2-5	CASSLAGGSTGETQYF	TGTGCCAGCAGCTTGGCGGGCGGGAGCACAGGGGAGACCCAGTACTTC
TRBV30	few	.	13	TRBJ2-7	CAWRRGMAGEQYF	TGTGCCTGGAGACGGGGGATGGCGGGCGAGCAGTACTTC
TRBV5-4	.	TRBD2	14	TRBJ2-1	CASSPGLAEGEQFF	TGTGCCAGCAGCCCGGGACTAGCGGAGGGTGAGCAGTTCTTC
TRBV9	few	TRBD1	14	TRBJ1-1	CASSVGQGYTEAFF	TGTGCCAGCAGCGTAGGACAGGGTTACACTGAAGCTTTCTTT
TRBV5-4	few	TRBD2	15	TRBJ2-1	CASSLVGGGRDEQFF	TGTGCCAGCAGCTTGGTGGGCGGCGGGAGAGATGAGCAGTTCTTC
TRBV9	.	.	18	TRBJ2-3	CASTSFPTGAGVTDTQYF	TGTGCCAGCACCTCCTTTCCCACTGGGGCAGGGGTCACAGATACGCAGTATTTT
TRBV10-2	few	.	11	TRBJ2-1	CASSDNNEQFF	TGCGCCAGCAGTGATAACAATGAGCAGTTCTTC
TRBV7-8	few	TRBD1	15	TRBJ2-7	CASSLEGQGSSEQYF	TGTGCCAGCAGCTTAGAGGGACAGGGTTCCTCCGAGCAGTACTTC
TRBV28	.	.	16	TRBJ2-1	CASSPRSAIGYNEQFF	TGTGCCAGCAGTCCTAGAAGTGCGATCGGCTACAATGAGCAGTTCTTC
TRBV19	.	TRBD1	13	TRBJ1-2	CASSPQGAIGYTF	TGTGCCAGTAGTCCACAGGGGGCGATCGGCTACACCTTC
TRBV25-1	few	TRBD1	14	TRBJ2-7	CASSEGTGAYEQYF	TGTGCCAGCAGTGAGGGGACAGGAGCCTACGAGCAGTACTTC
TRBV7-9	.	.	15	TRBJ1-1	CATSQQGTLNTEAFF	TGTGCCACCAGCCAACAGGGAACTTTGAACACTGAAGCTTTCTTT
TRBV9	.	.	14	TRBJ1-3	CASSPRDPGNTIYF	TGTGCCAGCAGCCCGAGAGATCCTGGAAACACCATATATTTT
TRBV5-6	.	.	14	TRBJ1-5	CASRTTGRGQHQHF	TGTGCCAGCAGAACCACAGGGAGAGGACAGCACCAGCATTTT
TRBV28	.	.	15	TRBJ2-7	CASIGAQASSYEQYF	TGTGCCAGCATCGGTGCCCAAGCGAGTTCCTACGAGCAGTACTTC